This T cell receptor beta chain was identified during a study of blood T cell repertoires in COVID-19. Background on the study: COVID-19 samples, acute and convalescent, were from the United States, Italy and Spain. Sample material is recorded as cDNA or gDNA derived from T cells, B-cell-depleted T cells, or PBMCs.

Trimming took off 4 bases at V and 4 bases at J, with 16 bases between the two ends. The CDR3 extends over 14 amino acids. Germline-derived CDR1 and CDR2 are SQVTM and ANQGSEA. Under the authors' procedure: Amplifying reference gene primers gave estimates of nucleated cell counts. TCRdb's copy holds only in-frame clones and misses some; the assay was immunoSEQ multiplex PCR. V and J calls and clone size come straight from that table; D and trimming were deduced from the DNA. The sample includes 65,000 to 75,000 clones, around 83% of them seen just once. The sequenced sample was peripheral blood. This sequence was found in a man older than 75 with acute or convalescent COVID-19. The V gene is TRBV29-1, the J gene TRBJ1-1; unclear D gene. The CDR3 DNA follows: TGCAGCGTTGGTAGGAGCAGTCTGAGCACTGAAGCTTTCTTT. Its protein is CSVGRSSLSTEAFF. Variable domain in full (rest from reference TRBV29-1 and TRBJ1-1): SAVISQKPSRDICQRGTSLTIQCQVDSQVTMMFWYRQQPGQSLTLIATANQGSEATYESGFVIDKFPISRPNLTFSTLTVSNMSPEDSSIYLCSVGRSSLSTEAFFGQGTRLTVV.